Listed here is a single TCR beta chain. Antigen unknown. The sample is drawn from a study of cytomegalovirus exposure and HLA in healthy donors. Study observations and caveats: DRB1 had the most TCR associations and HLA-C the fewest, a later analysis found, with rates varying by HLA locus. Rare sequences made up most TCRs, while some public TCRs were found in many donors. TCR beta sequences reportedly predicted the HLA-A and HLA-B alleles of most subjects accurately.

The donors were healthy bone marrow donors. CDR3 length: 17 amino acids. CDR1 and CDR2 (germline): MGHRA, YSYEKL. V was trimmed by 4 bases and J by 4 bases, leaving 23 bases between them. The PCR made use of 60 Vbeta and 13 Jbeta primers. TCRdb keeps only in-frame clones here, not all; method: immunoSEQ multiplex PCR. Counted here are around 150,000 clones, about 80% occurring once; the ten biggest clones make up about 4.9%. The TCR originated in a man aged 25 to 40 in good health. The V gene is TRBV4-1, the J gene TRBJ2-7, with D perhaps matching TRBD2 (6 bases). The sequenced material came from PBMCs. The CDR3 protein is CASSPLVRGLVPYEQYF. The CDR3, as DNA: TGCGCCAGCAGCCCCCTGGTGCGGGGACTGGTCCCATACGAGCAGTACTTC.